This T cell receptor (beta chain) is drawn from a study of post-analysis software for immune sequencing data. Concerning this clonotype itself: As yet, its antigen is unknown.

The study, taken as a whole, reports: Among 5 or 6 TRBV segments more frequent in patients than controls were TRBV5-6, TRBV5-1 and TRBV20-1. Compared with controls, patients showed significantly lower normalized Chao1 diversity.

The authors incorporated unique molecular identifiers into the TCR beta cDNA libraries. TCRdb recomputed calls from the PCR reads with MiXCR, one row per CDR3 protein. The sample has fewer than 900,000 distinct CDR3 sequences; roughly 50% are singletons. Germline CDR1 is SGHTA and CDR2 is FQGNSA. Germline trimming cut 2 bases from V and 6 bases from J; bases unmatched to any gene: 6. The CDR3 is 15 residues long. The sample was blood. The chain employs TRBV7-2 and TRBJ2-1; 8 bases fit TRBD2. The source of this sequence is a girl aged 5-17 years with multiple sclerosis. CDR3 in amino acids: CASSLTSGLLNEQFF. In DNA form, the CDR3 reads TGTGCCAGCAGCTTAACTAGCGGACTCCTCAATGAGCAGTTCTTC.